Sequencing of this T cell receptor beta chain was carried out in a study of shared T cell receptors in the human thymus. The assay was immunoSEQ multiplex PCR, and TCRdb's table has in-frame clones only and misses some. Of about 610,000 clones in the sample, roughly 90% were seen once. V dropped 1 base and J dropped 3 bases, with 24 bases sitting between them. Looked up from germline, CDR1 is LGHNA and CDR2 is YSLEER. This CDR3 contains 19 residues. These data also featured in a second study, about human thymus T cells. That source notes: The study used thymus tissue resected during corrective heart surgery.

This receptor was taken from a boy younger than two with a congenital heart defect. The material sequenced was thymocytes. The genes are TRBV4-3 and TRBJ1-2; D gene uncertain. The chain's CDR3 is CASSQGLRPRERYDYGYTF. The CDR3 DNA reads TGCGCCAGCAGCCAAGGCCTCCGGCCCCGCGAGAGGTATGACTATGGCTACACCTTC.